This T cell receptor beta chain was recovered during a study of cytomegalovirus exposure and HLA in healthy donors. Trimming removed 3 bases at V and 0 bases at J, with 15 bases between. Germline V lookup: CDR1 SEHNR, CDR2 FQNEAQ (reference sequence). The CDR3 runs 18 residues. It was with 60 Vbeta and 13 Jbeta primers that the PCR ran. The method was immunoSEQ multiplex PCR; TCRdb's version includes in-frame clones alone and lacks a portion of them. The sample records about 190,000 clones, over 75% being singletons. The TCR comes from a man aged 18 to 30 in good health and CMV-seronegative. The genes are TRBV7-9 and TRBJ2-6; perhaps TRBD1 as D (5 bases). Sequencing input: PBMCs. This chain's CDR3 is CASSFGTQGFSGANVLTF. The CDR3 coding sequence is TGTGCCAGCAGCTTTGGCACCCAGGGATTCTCTGGGGCCAACGTCCTGACTTTC.